The clone carrying this TCR beta chain was counted only a few times. Its antigen is currently unknown. Germline loops: CDR1 SGHRS, CDR2 YFSETQ. There are 15 residues in the CDR3. Trimming shortened V by 6 bases and J by 3 bases, and 19 bases separated the two germline ends. These data are taken from a study of identical twins. Regarding the study as a whole: Models underestimated TCR alpha sharing (out-of-frame) in monozygotic twins.

TCRdb processed the 5' RACE reads anew with MiXCR; each CDR3 protein has one entry. The sample contains more than 1.5 million distinct CDR3 sequences, about 31% of which appear only once. The TCR sequence derives from a newborn girl in good health. Sequencing was carried out using cord blood. V gene TRBV5-1 combines with J gene TRBJ2-7, with D possibly matching TRBD2 (7 bases). The CDR3 coding sequence is TGCGCCAGCAAGGTAACCGGGGGGACACTCTACGAGCAGTACTTC. Translating gives CASKVTGGTLYEQYF.